This TCR beta chain was identified in a study of radiation and T cells in renal cell carcinoma. Study-level background: Nephrectomy followed 15 Gy stereotactic body radiation by 4 weeks. Findings and caveats of the study: In blood, top tumor clones expanded by 2 weeks, shrinking by 4. Baseline intratumoral clonotype presence is unknown without pretreatment biopsies.

Time point described: blood 2 weeks post-SBRT. Treatment here: 15 Gy SBRT to primary tumor, nephrectomy 4 weeks later. The patient's renal cell carcinoma had clear cell pathology. Using immunoSEQ multiplex PCR, the repertoire was profiled, and TCRdb retains in-frame clones only, with some absent. The data show about 150,000 clones, roughly 87% seen once. In the case of this clone: As yet, its antigen is unknown.

Trimming pared 6 bases from V and 7 bases from J, leaving 15 bases between. This CDR3 region has 13 residues. Germline lookup yields CDR1 MDHEN and CDR2 SYDVKM. This clonotype was sampled from a woman in her 50s with renal cell carcinoma. The starting material was blood, obtained from a patient whose treatment included radiotherapy and nephrectomy. The chain employs TRBV28 and TRBJ1-2; D perhaps matches TRBD1 (6 bases). CDR3 sequence (DNA): TGTGCCAGCAGCCCCCGCCGGGGGGCTGGCTACACCTTC. Translating gives CASSPRRGAGYTF.